These 30 T cell receptor beta chains came from one sample sequenced in a study of blood T cell repertoires in COVID-19. The data were produced by immunoSEQ multiplex PCR, yet TCRdb's version contains in-frame clones alone and is incomplete. In the table there are over 70,000 clones, more than 85% of which are singletons. Specimen: peripheral blood. Receptors originate from a man between 45 and 60 years old with COVID-19, enrolled during active disease.

The V and J genes are TRBV3-1 (or the pseudogene TRBV3-2) and TRBJ2-7; D not certain. This CDR3 contains 13 residues. Germline-derived CDR1 and CDR2 are LGHDT and YNNKEL (reference sequence). Trimming shortened V by 3 bases and J by 3 bases, and 9 bases separated the two germline ends. The CDR3 DNA is TGTGCCAGCAGCCATACGACTGGCTACGAGCAGTACTTC. Protein sequence: CASSHTTGYEQYF.

This chain links TRBV4-1 with TRBJ2-1; 8 bases fit TRBD1. V lost 2 bases and J lost 6; bases outside the gene matches: 9. The CDR3 totals 16 residues. Germline CDR1 MGHRA, CDR2 YSYEKL. The CDR3 DNA follows: TGCGCCAGCAGCCAAAGGGAGACAGGGGTGTCCAATGAGCAGTTCTTC. This sequence encodes CASSQRETGVSNEQFF.

The rearrangement joins TRBV5-5 to TRBJ2-1; D remains unclear. Deletions cut 6 bases from V and 0 bases from J, with 7 bases between. The length of the CDR3 is 13 residues. Germline assignment: CDR1 SGHKS and CDR2 YYEKEE (reference sequence). The CDR3 nucleotides are TGTGCCAGCAAGGAGTCCTCCTACAATGAGCAGTTCTTC. This translates into CASKESSYNEQFF.

CDR3 amino acids: CAIRGREVNEQYF. For the CDR3, the DNA is TGTGCCATCAGGGGCAGGGAGGTGAACGAGCAGTACTTC. The rearrangement links TRBV10-3 to TRBJ2-7; a weak D match, TRBD2 (6 bases). Trimming cost V 6 bases and J 5 bases, with 14 bases left between them. Germline lookup yields CDR1 ENHRY and CDR2 SYGVKD. The CDR3 extends over 13 amino acids.

Of note for this clone: This sample also contains other DNA sequences that code for the same CDR3. V usage is TRBV28 and J usage is TRBJ1-6; D is possibly TRBD1 (5 bases). Germline V lookup: CDR1 MDHEN, CDR2 SYDVKM. Trimming stripped 6 bases from V and 7 bases from J, with 13 bases between. This CDR3 region has 14 residues. This CDR3 is CASSLTGVNSPLHF. For the CDR3, the DNA is TGTGCCAGCAGCCTAACAGGTGTGAATTCACCCCTCCACTTT.

This chain joins TRBV4-3 and TRBJ2-3; D is ambiguous. V dropped 1 base and J dropped 2 bases, with 13 bases sitting between them. Per germline, CDR1 LGHNA and CDR2 YSLEER. The CDR3 is 16 residues long. The DNA for the CDR3 is TGCGCCAGCAGCCAAGCACCCGGTGCCCACACAGATACGCAGTATTTT. Encoded protein: CASSQAPGAHTDTQYF.

This clone is a singleton in its sample. This sequence joins TRBV6-6 and TRBJ1-4; the D is unclear. V lost 8 bases, J lost 0 bases, and 13 bases lay in between. Germline CDR1 MNHNY, CDR2 SVGAGI (reference sequence). The CDR3 covers 15 residues. The CDR3 bases are TGTGCCAGCGCTATCACCCAGGCAACTAATGAAAAACTGTTTTTT. This translates into CASAITQATNEKLFF.

The count of this clone is one. The chain employs TRBV18 and TRBJ1-2, with a weak D call TRBD1 (6 bases). V was trimmed by 5 bases and J by 8 bases, leaving 15 bases between them. Germline CDR1 reads KGHSH; CDR2 reads LQKENI. The CDR3 is 13 residues long. This CDR3 is CASSYSSGDGYTF. DNA of the CDR3: TGTGCCAGCTCATATTCTTCAGGGGACGGCTACACCTTC.

V and J are TRBV25-1 and TRBJ2-5; D remains unclear. The CDR3 runs to 14 residues. CDR1 MGHDK and CDR2 SYGVNS come from the germline V gene. Trimming took off 0 bases at V and 7 bases at J, with 12 bases between the two ends. CDR3 residues: CASSEYGPVGTQYF. The CDR3 bases are TGTGCCAGCAGTGAATATGGGCCAGTAGGGACCCAGTACTTC.

This rearrangement joins TRBV7-3 to TRBJ2-5; 7 bases line up with TRBD2. This CDR3 region has 14 residues. In germline, CDR1 is SGHTA, CDR2 FQGTGA. V gave up 5 bases and J gave up 1 base; unmatched junction bases: 4. CDR3 in DNA: TGTGCCAGCAGCCCGTGGGGGGGCCAAGAGACCCAGTACTTC. Protein sequence: CASSPWGGQETQYF.

In its sample, this clone was seen a few times. The chain combines TRBV19 with TRBJ1-1, with D possibly being TRBD1 (5 bases). V gave up 6 bases and J gave up 8 bases, with 10 bases separating them. From germline, CDR1 is LNHDA and CDR2 SQIVND (reference sequence). The length of the CDR3 is 11 residues. CDR3 DNA: TGTGCCAGTAGGACCGCAGGGGAAGCTTTCTTT. Amino acid sequence: CASRTAGEAFF.

This sequence joins TRBV29-1 and TRBJ1-2; D is perhaps TRBD1 (5 bases). CDR3 length equals 12 residues. Germline lookup yields CDR1 SQVTM and CDR2 ANQGSEA. The ends were cut back, 4 bases at V and 9 bases at J, with 15 bases in the middle. This CDR3 reads CSVVGQGISYTF. DNA of the CDR3: TGCAGCGTTGTAGGGCAGGGCATAAGCTACACCTTC. Complete variable domain (other parts from reference TRBV29-1 and TRBJ1-2): SAVISQKPSRDICQRGTSLTIQCQVDSQVTMMFWYRQQPGQSLTLIATANQGSEATYESGFVIDKFPISRPNLTFSTLTVSNMSPEDSSIYLCSVVGQGISYTFGSGTRLTVV.

The chain has TRBV6-1 and TRBJ2-4; weak D call: TRBD1 (5 bases). The V and J ends lost 2 bases and 0 bases respectively, with 11 bases between them. This CDR3 has 16 amino acids. Germline V gives CDR1 MNHNS, CDR2 SASEGT. The CDR3 DNA sequence: TGTGCCAGCAGTGAAATGGTGACAGTAGCCAAAAACATTCAGTACTTC. Translation gives CASSEMVTVAKNIQYF.

CDR3 nucleotides: TGCGCCAGCAGCCCTGGGACAAGGGGGAGCGCTGGAAACACCATATATTTT. The encoded protein is CASSPGTRGSAGNTIYF. The rearrangement links TRBV4-1 to TRBJ1-3; tentative D call: TRBD1 (6 bases). V gave up 4 bases and J gave up 2 bases, with 18 bases separating them. The CDR3 totals 17 residues. Germline V lookup: CDR1 MGHRA, CDR2 YSYEKL.

V usage is TRBV15 and J usage is TRBJ2-3; 7 bases agree with TRBD2. The V gene's germline CDR1 is LNHNV and CDR2 YYDKDF (reference sequence). This CDR3 comprises 15 residues. Trimming cost V 1 base and J 2 bases; bases outside gene matches: 3. The CDR3 is CATSRGEGNTDTQYF. The CDR3 nucleotides are TGTGCCACCAGCAGAGGGGAGGGTAACACAGATACGCAGTATTTT.

The rearrangement joins TRBV2 to TRBJ2-7; no firm D call. Germline V gene sequence: CDR1 SNHLY, CDR2 FYNNEI. CDR3 length: 12 amino acids. V was cut by 7 bases and J by 0 bases, with 7 bases left in between. CDR3: CASTGNSYEQYF. DNA for the CDR3: TGTGCCAGCACAGGTAACTCCTACGAGCAGTACTTC.

The chain uses TRBV6-1 and TRBJ1-2, with 7 bases that match TRBD1. The V gene's germline CDR1 is MNHNS and CDR2 SASEGT. This CDR3 region has 14 residues. The trim removed 3 bases at V and 6 bases at J, leaving 7 bases unmatched. The CDR3: CASSDQGGKDGYTF. For the CDR3, the DNA is TGTGCCAGCAGTGATCAGGGGGGAAAAGATGGCTACACCTTC.

CDR3 sequence (DNA): TGTGCCGCCTCCCAGATCCGGAACACCGGGGAGCTGTTTTTT. Its translation: CAASQIRNTGELFF. J is TRBJ2-2 and V is TRBV6-5; D ambiguous. Per germline, CDR1 MNHEY and CDR2 SVGAGI. Trimming removed 11 bases from V and 1 base from J, with 14 bases in between. The CDR3 totals 14 residues.

The V and J genes are TRBV5-1 and TRBJ2-1; TRBD1 agrees at 10 bases. Germline CDR1 reads SGHRS; CDR2 reads YFSETQ. The V and J ends lost 0 bases and 3 bases, in that order; junction bases with no gene match: 0. This CDR3 contains 15 residues. In nucleotides, the CDR3 is TGCGCCAGCAGCTTGGGGACAGGGGGCTACAATGAGCAGTTCTTC. Its translation: CASSLGTGGYNEQFF. The variable domain in full, with the rest retrieved from reference TRBV5-1 and TRBJ2-1, is KAGVTQTPRYLIKTRGQQVTLSCSPISGHRSVSWYQQTPGQGLQFLFEYFSETQRNKGNFPGRFSGRQFSNSRSEMNVSTLELGDSALYLCASSLGTGGYNEQFFGPGTRLTVL.

This sequence joins TRBV6-5 and TRBJ2-1; 10 nucleotides line up with TRBD2. Trimming cost V 6 bases and J 8 bases; bases outside gene matches: 7. Germline V CDR1 and CDR2: MNHEY, SVGAGI. The CDR3 contains 14 residues. The CDR3 loop is CASSPGLAYDEQFF. The DNA of the CDR3 is TGTGCCAGCAGCCCGGGACTAGCGTACGATGAGCAGTTCTTC.

V usage is TRBV2 and J usage is TRBJ2-4, with D tentatively TRBD2 (6 bases). The length of the CDR3 is 15 residues. V was cut by 0 bases and J by 7 bases, with 13 bases left in between. Germline V gene data show CDR1 as SNHLY and CDR2 as FYNNEI. Here the CDR3 DNA reads TGTGCCAGCAGTGAAGCTAGCGGAGCGGTGAACATTCAGTACTTC. This gives the protein CASSEASGAVNIQYF.

This chain joins TRBV5-1 and TRBJ1-1; 9 nucleotides agree with TRBD1. This CDR3 has 14 residues. J gave up 8 bases and V 0 bases, and 5 bases lay outside the gene matches. Per the germline V gene, CDR1 is SGHRS and CDR2 is YFSETQ. CDR3 in amino acids: CASSLATGGDEAFF. CDR3 nucleotides: TGCGCCAGCAGCTTGGCCACAGGGGGCGACGAAGCTTTCTTT.

This chain connects TRBV21-1 to TRBJ2-5; TRBD2, the table's D call, was not compared with the DNA. TRBV21-1 constitutes a pseudogene. The CDR3 extends over 23 amino acids. Written as DNA, the CDR3 is TGTGCCAGCAGCAAAGCGCTTTGGACGGGACTAGCGGGAGCTAAGGGGCGGCAAGAGACCCAGTACTTC. Translated, it gives CASSKALWTGLAGAKGRQETQYF.

The chain joins TRBV11-2 to TRBJ2-3, with TRBD2 as a possible D gene (6 bases). Trimming shortened V by 0 bases and J by 2 bases, and 12 bases separated the two germline ends. This CDR3 spans 16 amino acids. Germline V gene data show CDR1 as SGHAT and CDR2 as FQNNGV. The CDR3 region is CASSLDGTGYTDTQYF. DNA for the CDR3: TGTGCCAGCAGCTTAGATGGGACTGGATACACAGATACGCAGTATTTT.

The chain joins TRBV10-2 to TRBJ2-1, with 7 bases identical to TRBD1. From germline, CDR1 is WSHSY and CDR2 SAAADI. The CDR3 contains 15 residues. J was trimmed by 7 bases and V by 6 bases; bases with no gene match: 12. CDR3 nucleotides: TGCGCCAGCAGGGGCAGGGGGAATCTGTGGAATGAGCAGTTCTTC. Amino acid sequence: CASRGRGNLWNEQFF.

V and J are TRBV6-5 and TRBJ1-2; maybe TRBD1 (6 bases). Germline loops: CDR1 MNHEY, CDR2 SVGAGI. V was cut by 7 bases and J by 2 bases, with 8 bases left in between. This CDR3 spans 12 amino acids. CDR3 nucleotide sequence: TGTGCCAGCACCGACAGGAACTATGGCTACACCTTC. Translating gives CASTDRNYGYTF.

This clone appeared a single time. The J gene is TRBJ1-2, the V gene TRBV11-2; unclear D gene. The CDR3 has 14 residues. Germline V lookup: CDR1 SGHAT, CDR2 FQNNGV. V lost 1 base, J lost 4 bases, and 10 bases lay in between. CDR3 nucleotide sequence: TGTGCCAGCAGCTTAGGATCAGCGGGCTATGGCTACACCTTC. The encoded protein is CASSLGSAGYGYTF.

The chain carries TRBV6-6 and TRBJ2-1; the D gene is possibly TRBD1 (6 bases). V lost 2 bases and J lost 5, with 13 bases in between. There are 15 residues in the CDR3. In germline, CDR1 is MNHNY, CDR2 SVGAGI (reference sequence). The CDR3 region has the DNA TGTGCCAGCAGTTACGTTCAGGGGTTCGACAATGAGCAGTTCTTC. Residues: CASSYVQGFDNEQFF.

The J gene is TRBJ2-3, the V gene TRBV3-1 (or the pseudogene TRBV3-2); D is possibly TRBD2 (6 bases). Deletions cut 0 bases from V and 4 bases from J, with 14 bases between. CDR1 LGHDT and CDR2 YNNKEL come from the germline V gene (reference sequence). The CDR3 extends over 16 amino acids. This CDR3 reads CASSQDGSLSSDTQYF. The CDR3 DNA reads as TGTGCCAGCAGCCAAGACGGGAGTTTGTCCTCAGATACGCAGTATTTT.

The chain carries TRBV29-1 and TRBJ1-1; D is uncertain. CDR1 is SQVTM and CDR2 is ANQGSEA in the germline V gene. Between the trimmed V and J ends, which lost 8 bases and 1 base, there was a span of 17 bases. The CDR3 sequence is 14 residues long. CDR3 in amino acids: CSTLTRSSNTEAFF. CDR3 DNA sequence: TGCAGCACACTCACGAGGTCCTCGAACACTGAAGCTTTCTTT.